These 31 T cell receptor beta chains originate from one sample sequenced in a study of T cells in Graves' hyperthyroidism and ophthalmopathy. RNA transcripts yielded amplified TCR beta CDR3 regions. The TCR CDR3 was amplified in a first-round RT-PCR using the HTBI primer set. TCRdb re-called the multiplex PCR reads with MiXCR, one entry per CDR3 protein. The data show around 300,000 distinct CDR3 sequences, with roughly 14% seen just once and almost 8% held by the top ten. The sequenced sample was blood. These receptors originate from a woman aged 30 to 39 with Graves' hyperthyroidism that later progressed to Graves' ophthalmopathy.

The J gene is TRBJ2-5, the V gene TRBV19, with a possible D match to TRBD2 (5 bases). Germline lookup yields CDR1 LNHDA and CDR2 SQIVND (reference sequence). V dropped 5 bases and J dropped 2 bases, with 21 bases sitting between them. This CDR3 has 17 amino acids. This CDR3 is CASSSPSRTGLQETQYF. CDR3 DNA sequence: TGTGCCAGTAGTTCCCCCTCCCGGACGGGGTTACAAGAGACCCAGTACTTC. Filled out from reference TRBV19 and TRBJ2-5, the complete variable domain reads DGGITQSPKYLFRKEGQNVTLSCEQNLNHDAMYWYRQDPGQGLRLIYYSQIVNDFQKGDIAEGYSVSREKKESFPLTVTSAQKNPTAFYLCASSSPSRTGLQETQYFGPGTRLLVL.

This clonotype was picked up many times. The chain links TRBV6-1 to TRBJ1-1; D not certain. This CDR3 spans 14 amino acids. Germline V gene lookup returns CDR1 MNHNS and CDR2 SASEGT. V dropped 6 bases and J dropped 4 bases, with 15 bases sitting between them. CDR3 amino acids: CASRAPTLGTEAFF. The CDR3 DNA reads TGTGCCAGCAGGGCCCCAACGCTCGGCACTGAAGCTTTCTTT.

This clonotype was detected ten times or more. The chain recombines TRBV7-9 with TRBJ2-3; maybe TRBD2 (6 bases). The CDR3 contains 18 residues. In germline, CDR1 is SEHNR, CDR2 FQNEAQ (reference sequence). V lost 5 bases to trimming and J lost 4 bases, with 25 bases between them. The CDR3 is CASSAPGAVLLGADTQYF. Written as DNA, the CDR3 is TGTGCCAGCAGCGCTCCGGGAGCCGTTTTATTGGGAGCAGATACGCAGTATTTT.

This clonotype was observed many times. J is TRBJ2-1 and V is TRBV6-1, with TRBD2 matching 9 bases. J gave up 4 bases and V 6 bases, and 7 bases lay outside the gene matches. Germline CDR1 and CDR2: MNHNS and SASEGT. The CDR3 sequence is 15 residues long. The CDR3 protein is CASRKGTSRYNEQFF. CDR3 in DNA: TGTGCCAGCAGGAAAGGGACTAGCAGGTACAATGAGCAGTTCTTC.

CDR3 DNA: TGTGCCAGCCGGACTAGCGGGTGGAGCACCGGGGAGCTGTTTTTT. Translated, it gives CASRTSGWSTGELFF. The chain employs TRBV2 and TRBJ2-2; 11 nucleotides agree with TRBD2. V gave up 8 bases and J gave up 4 bases; unmatched junction bases: 6. CDR1 is SNHLY and CDR2 is FYNNEI in the germline V gene. This CDR3 region has 15 residues.

The CDR3 reads CASSPPGLTYNEQFF. As DNA, the CDR3 is TGTGCCAGCAGCCCTCCCGGACTAACTTACAATGAGCAGTTCTTC. This chain uses TRBV7-2 with TRBJ2-1; TRBD2 is a possible D gene (6 bases). CDR1 is SGHTA and CDR2 is FQGNSA in the germline V gene. The V end was cut by 5 bases, the J end by 4 bases, with 15 bases between. This CDR3 is 15 amino acids long.

The V gene is TRBV6-5, the J gene TRBJ1-5; tentative D call: TRBD1 (5 bases). The CDR3 is 18 amino acids. CDR1 is MNHEY and CDR2 is SVGAGI in the germline V gene. Trimming took off 0 bases at V and 0 bases at J, with 15 bases between the two ends. The CDR3 region has the DNA TGTGCCAGCAGTTACTCGATGGACATGCCTTTTAGCAATCAGCCCCAGCATTTT. It is translated as CASSYSMDMPFSNQPQHF.

This clonotype was counted at least ten times. The chain couples TRBV7-2 to TRBJ1-1, with unresolved D. The germline V gene encodes CDR1 SGHTA and CDR2 FQGNSA. Trimming shortened V by 6 bases and J by 0 bases, and 8 bases separated the two germline ends. The CDR3 runs 13 residues. The CDR3 spells CASSFRLNTEAFF. The CDR3 coding sequence is TGTGCCAGCAGTTTCCGATTGAACACTGAAGCTTTCTTT. The entire variable domain, with the rest obtained from reference TRBV7-2 and TRBJ1-1, is as follows: GAGVSQSPSNKVTEKGKDVELRCDPISGHTALYWYRQSLGQGLEFLIYFQGNSAPDKSGLPSDRFSAERTGGSVSTLTIQRTQQEDSAVYLCASSFRLNTEAFFGQGTRLTVV.

This clonotype was recorded at least ten times. The chain is built from TRBV12-3 or TRBV12-4 and TRBJ1-4; 9 nucleotides match TRBD1. The length of the CDR3 is 16 residues. J lost 7 bases, V lost 4 bases, and 10 bases had no gene match. The chain's CDR3 is CASSSRDRATGEKLFF. CDR3 DNA: TGTGCCAGCAGTTCCCGGGACAGGGCCACCGGTGAAAAACTGTTTTTT.

V is TRBV7-2 and J is TRBJ2-7, with TRBD1 matching 8 bases. Germline V lookup: CDR1 SGHTA, CDR2 FQGNSA. The CDR3 totals 14 residues. J lost 6 bases, V lost 5 bases, and 9 bases had no gene match. CDR3 bases: TGTGCCAGCAGCCCCGGACAGGGTTATTGCGAGCAGTACTTC. The encoded protein is CASSPGQGYCEQYF.

This clonotype was detected many times. The chain has TRBV30 and TRBJ2-5, with 7 bases matching TRBD2. Germline trimming cut 1 base from V and 5 bases from J; bases unmatched to any gene: 10. Germline CDR1 is GTSNPN and CDR2 is SVGIG (reference sequence). The CDR3 runs to 15 residues. As DNA, the CDR3 is TGTGCCTGGAGTGGAATGGCGGGAGCAAAGGAGACCCAGTACTTC. Translation gives CAWSGMAGAKETQYF. Full variable domain (rest looked up from reference TRBV30 and TRBJ2-5): SQTIHQWPATLVQPVGSPLSLECTVEGTSNPNLYWYRQAAGRGLQLLFYSVGIGQISSEVPQNLSASRPQDRQFILSSKKLLLSDSGFYLCAWSGMAGAKETQYFGPGTRLLVL.

This clonotype was seen repeatedly, ten times or more. This chain connects TRBV27 to TRBJ1-5; D might be TRBD1 (6 bases). Germline assignment: CDR1 MNHEY and CDR2 SMNVEV (reference sequence). V was clipped by 4 bases and J by 2 bases, with 9 bases between them. CDR3 length: 14 amino acids. The CDR3 sequence: CASSWGAGNQPQHF. In DNA form, the CDR3 reads TGTGCCAGCAGTTGGGGGGCTGGCAATCAGCCCCAGCATTTT.

This clonotype has a handful of counts. This rearrangement joins TRBV28 to TRBJ2-5; D unclear. Per the germline V gene, CDR1 is MDHEN and CDR2 is SYDVKM. Trimming took 4 bases from V and 3 from J, leaving 12 bases between them. The CDR3 sequence is 14 residues long. In DNA form, the CDR3 reads TGTGCCAGCAGTTCCCCTCACGGAAAAGAGACCCAGTACTTC. It translates to CASSSPHGKETQYF.

This clonotype occurred a few times. The gene calls are TRBV4-3 and TRBJ2-1; TRBD2 aligns across 10 bases. The length of the CDR3 is 17 residues. J lost 8 bases, V lost 2 bases, and 12 bases had no gene match. Germline V gives CDR1 LGHNA, CDR2 YSLEER. CDR3 loop: CASSQPGVAGGGDEQFF. The DNA of the CDR3 is TGCGCCAGCAGCCAACCGGGGGTAGCGGGAGGAGGCGATGAGCAGTTCTTC.

In its sample, this clonotype was seen many times. The V and J genes are TRBV18 and TRBJ2-5; D call uncertain. Germline CDR1 KGHSH, CDR2 LQKENI. CDR3 size: 14 residues. V was pared by 3 bases and J by 2 bases, with 10 bases between. The CDR3 spells CASSPQDGQETQYF. The CDR3 nucleotides read TGTGCCAGCTCACCCCAGGACGGACAAGAGACCCAGTACTTC.

The table lists this clonotype with many counts. The CDR3: CASSQVSAGREGYTF. As DNA, the CDR3 is TGCGCCAGCAGCCAAGTTTCGGCAGGGCGAGAGGGCTACACCTTC. The genes are TRBV4-1 and TRBJ1-2, with D possibly matching TRBD1 (5 bases). Trimming took 1 base from V and 8 from J, leaving 17 bases between them. Germline CDR1 and CDR2: MGHRA and YSYEKL. The CDR3 runs to 15 residues.

This clonotype was detected ten times or more. V usage is TRBV4-3 and J usage is TRBJ1-2; TRBD1 matches at 8 bases. This CDR3 region has 14 residues. The V gene end was trimmed by 1 base and the J gene end by 7 bases; junction bases not matched to a gene: 5. The germline gives CDR1 LGHNA, CDR2 YSLEER. This chain's CDR3 is CASSQVTGAGGYTF. DNA of the CDR3: TGCGCCAGCAGCCAAGTGACAGGGGCCGGTGGCTACACCTTC.

The chain combines TRBV7-2 with TRBJ2-1, with TRBD2 as a possible D gene (6 bases). The V and J ends lost 5 bases and 3 bases respectively, with 29 bases between them. The CDR3 covers 20 residues. CDR1 and CDR2 from the germline V gene are SGHTA and FQGNSA. DNA of the CDR3: TGTGCCAGCAGCCCTCAATTCTCCTCATATGGAGGGGCGATCTACAATGAGCAGTTCTTC. Its translation is CASSPQFSSYGGAIYNEQFF.

This clonotype was recorded at least ten times. The chain has TRBV7-9 and TRBJ2-7, with 7 bases aligning to TRBD1. V gave up 5 bases and J gave up 6 bases; unmatched junction bases: 16. Per the germline V gene, CDR1 is SEHNR and CDR2 is FQNEAQ (reference sequence). The CDR3 covers 16 residues. CDR3 sequence reads: CASSPISGTVRIEQYF. The CDR3 bases are TGTGCCAGCAGCCCAATCTCGGGGACAGTCCGAATCGAGCAGTACTTC.

This clonotype was observed a handful of times. V and J are TRBV4-3 and TRBJ2-7; the match to TRBD2 covers 8 bases. The CDR3 has 15 amino acids. The germline V gene encodes CDR1 LGHNA and CDR2 YSLEER. After removal of 1 base from V and 2 bases from J, the junction contained 4 bases not matched to a gene. This chain's CDR3 is CASSQVSAGAYEQYF. CDR3 sequence (DNA): TGCGCCAGCAGCCAAGTATCAGCGGGGGCCTACGAGCAGTACTTC.

This clonotype was recorded at least ten times. CDR3 sequence reads: CASSIGSRDTQYF. Written as DNA, the CDR3 is TGTGCCAGCAGTATTGGGTCGCGGGATACGCAGTATTTT. The chain is built from TRBV12-3 or TRBV12-4 and TRBJ2-3; D unclear. With 5 bases removed from V and 6 bases from J, the gap between germline ends came to 12 bases. This CDR3 region has 13 residues.

This clonotype occurred many times. This chain links TRBV29-1 with TRBJ2-7; D remains unclear. The CDR3 consists of 13 residues. Germline V lookup: CDR1 SQVTM, CDR2 ANQGSEA. The CDR3 region has the DNA TGCAACGGTCCACTGCCGGTAATCTACGAGCAGTACTTC. Translating it yields CNGPLPVIYEQYF.

This clonotype was detected ten times or more. The chain employs TRBV6-5 and TRBJ1-4, with 7 bases identical to TRBD1. The CDR3 has 15 amino acids. Trimming cost V 3 bases and J 7 bases; bases outside gene matches: 8. Germline V gene data show CDR1 as MNHEY and CDR2 as SVGAGI. CDR3 amino acids: CASSYVGGGGEKLFF. The DNA of the CDR3 is TGTGCCAGCAGTTATGTGGGAGGGGGCGGTGAAAAACTGTTTTTT.

This clonotype was counted a few times. CDR3 in DNA: TGTGCCAGCAGGGGAAGAGACTCAGCCTACGAGCAGTACTTC. As protein: CASRGRDSAYEQYF. J is TRBJ2-7 and V is TRBV27, with D unclear. V was cut by 6 bases and J by 2 bases, with 14 bases left in between. This CDR3 region has 14 residues. Germline CDR1 is MNHEY and CDR2 is SMNVEV (reference sequence).

This clonotype was seen ten or more times. The rearrangement joins TRBV12-3 or TRBV12-4 to TRBJ1-2; D gene ambiguous. V shed 6 bases and J shed 8 bases, with 19 bases lying between them. The CDR3 runs 14 residues. DNA of the CDR3: TGTGCCAGCAGCCATGGCGAGCCCTTAGACGGCTACACCTTC. Protein sequence: CASSHGEPLDGYTF.

This clonotype has a count of ten or more. The genes are TRBV2 and TRBJ1-3; D ambiguous. V lost 9 bases and J lost 0, with 12 bases in between. This CDR3 has 14 amino acids. Germline lookup yields CDR1 SNHLY and CDR2 FYNNEI. The CDR3 here is CARRARISGNTIYF. The DNA for the CDR3 is TGTGCCAGGCGCGCCAGGATCTCTGGAAACACCATATATTTT. Complete variable domain (other parts from reference TRBV2 and TRBJ1-3): EPEVTQTPSHQVTQMGQEVILRCVPISNHLYFYWYRQILGQKVEFLVSFYNNEISEKSEIFDDQFSVERPDGSNFTLKIRSTKLEDSAMYFCARRARISGNTIYFGEGSWLTVV.

In the case of this clonotype: This may be a read error: a much more frequent sequence differs by one nucleotide. The chain employs TRBV3-1 and TRBJ1-4; D call uncertain. The germline V gene has CDR1 LGHDT and CDR2 YNNKEL (reference sequence). The CDR3 runs to 14 residues. The CDR3 loop reads CASSQDRVMRKLYF. The CDR3 nucleotides are TGTGCCAGCAGCCAGGACCGGGTAATGAGGAAACTGTATTTT.

The sample holds a few counts of this clonotype. The chain uses TRBV7-3 and TRBJ2-3; 8 bases are a match to TRBD2. The CDR3 length is 14 residues. The germline V gene encodes CDR1 SGHTA and CDR2 FQGTGA. The J segment lost 4 bases and the V segment lost 5 bases, leaving 5 bases of the junction unmatched. CDR3 bases: TGTGCCAGCAGCCGGACTAGCCCCGCAGATACGCAGTATTTT. Its translation: CASSRTSPADTQYF.

This clonotype appeared many times. J is TRBJ2-2 and V is TRBV3-1; D uncertain. V lost 4 bases and J 1 base, leaving 7 bases between the germline ends. Germline CDR1 is LGHDT and CDR2 is YNNKEL (reference sequence). CDR3 size: 14 residues. CDR3 nucleotide sequence: TGTGCCAGCAGCCGAACGGGGAACACCGGGGAGCTGTTTTTT. This codes for CASSRTGNTGELFF.

This clonotype was recorded many times. V and J are TRBV7-9 and TRBJ2-7; 10 bases fit TRBD1. This CDR3 region has 15 residues. Trimming cost V 4 bases and J 4 bases; bases outside gene matches: 7. CDR1 is SEHNR, CDR2 FQNEAQ, per germline (reference sequence). Here the CDR3 reads CASSSNRDRGYEQYF. The CDR3 DNA follows: TGTGCCAGCAGCTCGAACCGGGACAGGGGTTACGAGCAGTACTTC.

The rearrangement links TRBV6-1 to TRBJ2-1; 13 bases are shared with TRBD2. Germline V gives CDR1 MNHNS, CDR2 SASEGT. The CDR3 totals 13 residues. V trimming: 4 bases; J trimming: 13 bases; junction bases outside the gene matches: 4. In DNA form, the CDR3 reads TGTGCCAGCAGTGCCGGGACTAGCGGGGTTCAGTTCTTC. Encoded protein: CASSAGTSGVQFF.